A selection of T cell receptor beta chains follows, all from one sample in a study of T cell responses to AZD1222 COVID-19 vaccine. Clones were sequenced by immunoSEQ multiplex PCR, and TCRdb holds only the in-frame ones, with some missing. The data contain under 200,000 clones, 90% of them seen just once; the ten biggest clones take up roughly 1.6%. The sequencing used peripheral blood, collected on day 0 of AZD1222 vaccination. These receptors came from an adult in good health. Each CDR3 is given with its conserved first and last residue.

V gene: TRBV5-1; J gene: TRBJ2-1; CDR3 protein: CASSFISQDVEFF
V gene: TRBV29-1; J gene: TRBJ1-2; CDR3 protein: CSVGERGAGGYTF
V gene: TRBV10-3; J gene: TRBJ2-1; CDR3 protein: CAISRESGQGNNEQFF
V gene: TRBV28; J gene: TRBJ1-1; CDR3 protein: CATKLGRNTEAFF
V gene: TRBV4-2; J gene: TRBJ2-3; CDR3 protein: CASSLDGTSGSDTQYF
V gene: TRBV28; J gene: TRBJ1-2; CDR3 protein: CASTFDRVGVGGYTF
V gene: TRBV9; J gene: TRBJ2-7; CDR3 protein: CASSVTGTGIHEQYF
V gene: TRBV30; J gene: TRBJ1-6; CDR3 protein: CASDRGDSNSPLHF
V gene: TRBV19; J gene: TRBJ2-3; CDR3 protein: CASSILGPDTQYF
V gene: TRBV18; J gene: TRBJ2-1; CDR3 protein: CASSPSLAGVNEQFF
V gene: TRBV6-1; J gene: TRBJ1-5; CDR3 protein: CASSEVYRVVSNQPQHF
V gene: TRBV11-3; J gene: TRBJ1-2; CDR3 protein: CASSLNLPLGVANYGYTF
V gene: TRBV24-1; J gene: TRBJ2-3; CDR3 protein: CATSDRTGVPSTDTQYF
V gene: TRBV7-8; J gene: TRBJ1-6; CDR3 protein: CASSLDLSGSPLHF
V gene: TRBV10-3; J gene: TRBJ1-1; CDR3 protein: CAITQGQGNTEAFF
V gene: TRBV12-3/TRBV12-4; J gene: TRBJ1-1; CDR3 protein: CASSLGGSTEAFF
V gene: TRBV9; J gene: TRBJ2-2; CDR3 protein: CASSSRTNTGELFF
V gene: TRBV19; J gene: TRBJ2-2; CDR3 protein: CASRPGTTLTGELFF
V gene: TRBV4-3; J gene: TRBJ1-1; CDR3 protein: CASSQDGGNTEAFF
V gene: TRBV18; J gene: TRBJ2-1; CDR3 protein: CASCPGSSDNEQFF
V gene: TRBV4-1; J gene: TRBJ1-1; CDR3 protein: CASSQDPRTGRGTEAFF
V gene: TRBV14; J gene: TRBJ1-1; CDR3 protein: CASSQRSRARLNTEAFF
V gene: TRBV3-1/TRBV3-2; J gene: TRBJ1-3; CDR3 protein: CASSQEAGNTIYF
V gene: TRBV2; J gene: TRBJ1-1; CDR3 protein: CASNPDRGRTEAFF
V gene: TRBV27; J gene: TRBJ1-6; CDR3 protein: CASSPGFGGSSYNSPLHF
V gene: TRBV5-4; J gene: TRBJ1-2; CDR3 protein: CASSLAGLWGYGYTF